These 24 T cell receptor beta chains were sequenced from one sample in a study of OX40 agonist ivuxolimab in advanced cancers. Sequencing used immunoSEQ multiplex PCR; TCRdb keeps in-frame clones, though not all of them. The table records roughly 70,000 clones, 85% of them present only once. The sequences come from CD4+ or CD8+ T cells sorted from blood, collected in a trial of the OX40 agonist ivuxolimab. These receptors were taken from an adult with an advanced solid tumor such as melanoma, head and neck, liver or kidney cancer.

The V gene is TRBV4-1, the J gene TRBJ1-1; no definite D call. CDR1 is MGHRA and CDR2 is YSYEKL in the germline V gene. V was clipped by 1 base and J by 1 base, with 10 bases between them. This CDR3 spans 15 amino acids. CDR3 bases: TGCGCCAGCAGCCAAGTGGGTTGGGGGAACACTGAAGCTTTCTTT. Translating gives CASSQVGWGNTEAFF.

V usage is TRBV30 and J usage is TRBJ2-5; TRBD2 agrees at 7 bases. In germline, CDR1 is GTSNPN, CDR2 SVGIG (reference sequence). The CDR3 spans 13 residues. V gave up 0 bases and J gave up 4 bases; unmatched junction bases: 2. The CDR3 DNA reads TGTGCCTGGAGTGTAGCGGGGCCAGAGACCCAGTACTTC. It codes for CAWSVAGPETQYF.

This chain uses TRBV7-2 with TRBJ2-7, with D unresolved. The germline V gene has CDR1 SGHTA and CDR2 FQGNSA. Trimming stripped 6 bases from V and 7 bases from J, with 10 bases between. CDR3 length: 11 residues. The DNA of the CDR3 is TGTGCCAGCAGTTTCGAGAGGGAGCAGTACTTC. It yields the protein CASSFEREQYF.

The rearrangement links TRBV2 to TRBJ2-3; 11 positions match TRBD2. Germline CDR1 and CDR2: SNHLY and FYNNEI. CDR3 size: 16 residues. Trimming cost V 5 bases and J 0 bases; bases outside gene matches: 4. The CDR3 protein is CASSFPSGGSTDTQYF. CDR3 coding DNA: TGTGCCAGCAGTTTCCCTAGCGGGGGGAGCACAGATACGCAGTATTTT.

The chain couples TRBV10-3 to TRBJ2-7; 7 bases align to TRBD2. Germline V gene sequence: CDR1 ENHRY, CDR2 SYGVKD. The CDR3 covers 15 residues. The V gene end was trimmed by 0 bases and the J gene end by 6 bases; junction bases not matched to a gene: 8. DNA for the CDR3: TGTGCCATCAGTGAGTCCATCCCGGGGGAGGGCGAGCAGTACTTC. It specifies CAISESIPGEGEQYF.

V is TRBV6-4 and J is TRBJ1-1; 9 positions agree with TRBD1. CDR1 and CDR2 from the germline V gene are MRHNA and SNTAGT. The CDR3 runs 14 residues. V was pared by 4 bases and J by 6 bases, with 6 bases of the junction left unmatched. In DNA, the CDR3 is TGTGCCAGCAGTGTTACACAGGGGGCCGCTGAAGCTTTCTTT. This translates into CASSVTQGAAEAFF.

This clone was observed a single time. The chain recombines TRBV14 with TRBJ1-2; a possible D gene is TRBD1 (6 bases). Germline CDR1 is SGHDN and CDR2 is FVKESK. The V gene lost 5 bases and the J gene lost 6 bases, with 13 bases spanning the gap. This CDR3 comprises 13 residues. CDR3 region: CASSTRTVHGYTF. CDR3 bases: TGTGCCAGCAGCACACGGACAGTTCATGGCTACACCTTC.

This chain uses TRBV18 with TRBJ2-7, with TRBD1 matching 10 bases. CDR3 length: 16 residues. V lost 0 bases, J lost 5 bases, and 7 bases stayed unmatched. Germline values: CDR1 KGHSH, CDR2 LQKENI. The CDR3 loop reads CASSPPTGGAVNEQYF. CDR3 nucleotides: TGTGCCAGCTCACCACCGACAGGGGGCGCAGTAAACGAGCAGTACTTC.

The rearrangement links TRBV18 to TRBJ2-5; 9 bases match TRBD2. The V gene's germline CDR1 is KGHSH and CDR2 LQKENI. Trimming cost V 4 bases and J 2 bases; bases outside gene matches: 2. CDR3 length: 14 residues. The CDR3 nucleotides read TGTGCCAGCTCACTAACTAGCGGGCAAGAGACCCAGTACTTC. Residues: CASSLTSGQETQYF.

The gene calls are TRBV4-1 and TRBJ1-6, with a possible D match to TRBD1 (5 bases). The germline gives CDR1 MGHRA, CDR2 YSYEKL. V dropped 0 bases and J dropped 2 bases, with 17 bases sitting between them. The CDR3 totals 19 residues. In nucleotides, the CDR3 is TGCGCCAGCAGCCAAGATCACCGCGGGGGGAGGGCCTATAATTCACCCCTCCACTTT. Its protein product is CASSQDHRGGRAYNSPLHF.

This clone was recorded only once. This chain joins TRBV7-2 and TRBJ1-3; a weak D match, TRBD1 (5 bases). The CDR3 runs to 15 residues. Germline values: CDR1 SGHTA, CDR2 FQGNSA. Trimming stripped 1 base from V and 3 bases from J, with 10 bases between. The CDR3: CASSLVGGGGNTIYF. As DNA, the CDR3 is TGTGCCAGCAGCTTAGTTGGGGGGGGTGGAAACACCATATATTTT.

The V gene is TRBV19, the J gene TRBJ2-3, with TRBD2 matching 7 bases. Germline CDR1 LNHDA, CDR2 SQIVND (reference sequence). Unmatched junction bases numbered 9, after V lost 1 base and J lost 2 bases. CDR3 length equals 17 residues. CDR3: CASSIALWDYLTDTQYF. Here the CDR3 DNA reads TGTGCCAGTAGTATAGCCCTCTGGGACTACCTCACAGATACGCAGTATTTT.

The V call is TRBV19, the J call TRBJ2-7, with a weak D call TRBD2 (5 bases). Germline CDR1 reads LNHDA; CDR2 reads SQIVND (reference sequence). The CDR3 runs 13 residues. Trimming shortened V by 3 bases and J by 7 bases, and 13 bases separated the two germline ends. The CDR3 bases are TGTGCCAGTAGTATTCAGGCGAGAGGGGAGCAGTACTTC. Protein: CASSIQARGEQYF. Based on the CDR3 plus reference TRBV19 and TRBJ2-7, the full variable domain is DGGITQSPKYLFRKEGQNVTLSCEQNLNHDAMYWYRQDPGQGLRLIYYSQIVNDFQKGDIAEGYSVSREKKESFPLTVTSAQKNPTAFYLCASSIQARGEQYFGPGTRLTVT.

V and J are TRBV7-3 and TRBJ2-1; D perhaps matches TRBD1 (6 bases). From germline, CDR1 is SGHTA and CDR2 FQGTGA. V was shortened by 0 bases and J by 0 bases, with 21 bases between the two germline ends. This CDR3 region has 20 residues. CDR3 region: CASSLTGAGYGASSYNEQFF. CDR3 bases: TGTGCCAGCAGCTTAACGGGGGCGGGTTATGGGGCCAGCTCCTACAATGAGCAGTTCTTC.

The J gene is TRBJ1-2, the V gene TRBV30; TRBD1 matches 8 bases. This CDR3 is 13 amino acids long. V gave up 6 bases and J gave up 5 bases; unmatched junction bases: 8. Germline CDR1 and CDR2: GTSNPN and SVGIG (reference sequence). DNA for the CDR3: TGTGCCTGCTCCACAGGGGGAGGATATGGCTACACCTTC. Its translation is CACSTGGGYGYTF.

The chain links TRBV29-1 to TRBJ2-1; D uncertain. The CDR3 is made up of 14 amino acids. Trimming took 0 bases from V and 4 from J, leaving 10 bases between them. Germline V gives CDR1 SQVTM, CDR2 ANQGSEA. The CDR3 nucleotides are TGCAGCGTTGAAGATCCTGATAGTTACAATGAGCAGTTCTTC. Translation gives CSVEDPDSYNEQFF.

The table lists this clone with a count of one. The chain carries TRBV7-6 and TRBJ2-3; D is perhaps TRBD1 (5 bases). Trimming left V 5 bases short and J 4 bases short, with 16 bases between. CDR1 is SGHVS, CDR2 FNYEAQ, per germline. The CDR3 sequence is 15 residues long. The CDR3 DNA reads as TGTGCCAGCAGCAGACAGAAAACCGACGCAGATACGCAGTATTTT. Translation gives CASSRQKTDADTQYF.

The rearrangement uses TRBV14 and TRBJ2-3; 9 nucleotides match TRBD2. Germline assignment: CDR1 SGHDN and CDR2 FVKESK. The CDR3 contains 16 residues. V was clipped by 2 bases and J by 6 bases; unmatched bases: 9. The DNA for the CDR3 is TGTGCCAGCAGCCAATTCCTAGCGGGGAAAACGGATACGCAGTATTTT. Translating it yields CASSQFLAGKTDTQYF.

The chain uses TRBV4-1 and TRBJ1-2; 10 nucleotides align to TRBD1. The CDR3 extends over 16 amino acids. CDR1 is MGHRA, CDR2 YSYEKL, per germline. V was clipped by 0 bases and J by 8 bases; unmatched bases: 9. CDR3 bases: TGCGCCAGCAGCCAAGATTCCCGGGACAGGGGACGCGGCTACACCTTC. The encoded protein is CASSQDSRDRGRGYTF.

V gene TRBV6-1 combines with J gene TRBJ1-4; no firm D call. The length of the CDR3 is 13 residues. From germline, CDR1 is MNHNS and CDR2 SASEGT. V lost 1 base, J lost 4 bases, and 4 bases lay in between. The CDR3 sequence: CASSEDGNEKLFF. The CDR3 nucleotides read TGTGCCAGCAGTGAAGATGGTAATGAAAAACTGTTTTTT.

The rearrangement uses TRBV10-3 and TRBJ1-1, with TRBD1 matching 7 bases. CDR3 length: 13 residues. With 0 bases clipped from V and 8 bases from J, the junction kept 3 bases outside the gene matches. In germline, CDR1 is ENHRY, CDR2 SYGVKD. DNA for the CDR3: TGTGCCATCAGTGAGTCGTGGGACAGAGAAGCTTTCTTT. Its protein product is CAISESWDREAFF.

The rearrangement joins TRBV10-1 to TRBJ2-2, with D uncertain. This CDR3 spans 12 amino acids. Between the trimmed V and J ends, which lost 8 bases and 4 bases, there was a span of 8 bases. The germline V gene has CDR1 WNHNN and CDR2 SYGVQD (reference sequence). The CDR3, as DNA: TGCGCCAGCGGGCGGACCACCGGGGAGCTGTTTTTT. Translating it yields CASGRTTGELFF.

V usage is TRBV4-1 and J usage is TRBJ2-7, with TRBD2 matching 11 bases. The CDR3 length is 15 residues. In germline, CDR1 is MGHRA, CDR2 YSYEKL. Trimming at V came to 4 bases and at J to 0 bases, leaving 2 bases not matched to a gene. CDR3 sequence (DNA): TGCGCCAGCAGCCTAGGGACTAGCGGCTCCTACGAGCAGTACTTC. Translation gives CASSLGTSGSYEQYF.

The chain combines TRBV5-1 with TRBJ1-2; D is perhaps TRBD1 (5 bases). There are 13 residues in the CDR3. The V and J ends lost 5 bases and 0 bases respectively, with 8 bases between them. Germline CDR1 SGHRS, CDR2 YFSETQ. The DNA of the CDR3 is TGCGCCAGCAGTCGGGGGACTAACTATGGCTACACCTTC. This sequence encodes CASSRGTNYGYTF.